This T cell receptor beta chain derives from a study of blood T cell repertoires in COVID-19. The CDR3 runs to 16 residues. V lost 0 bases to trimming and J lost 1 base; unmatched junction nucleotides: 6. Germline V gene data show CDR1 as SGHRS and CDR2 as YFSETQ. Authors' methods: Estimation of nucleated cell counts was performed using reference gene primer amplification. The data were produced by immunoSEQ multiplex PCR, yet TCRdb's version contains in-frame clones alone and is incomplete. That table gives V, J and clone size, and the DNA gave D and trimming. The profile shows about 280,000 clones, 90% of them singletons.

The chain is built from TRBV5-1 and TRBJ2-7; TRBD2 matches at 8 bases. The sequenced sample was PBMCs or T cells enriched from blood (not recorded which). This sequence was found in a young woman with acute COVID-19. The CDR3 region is CASSLGRGAPSYEQYF. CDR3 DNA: TGCGCCAGCAGCTTGGGGCGGGGGGCCCCTTCCTACGAGCAGTACTTC.